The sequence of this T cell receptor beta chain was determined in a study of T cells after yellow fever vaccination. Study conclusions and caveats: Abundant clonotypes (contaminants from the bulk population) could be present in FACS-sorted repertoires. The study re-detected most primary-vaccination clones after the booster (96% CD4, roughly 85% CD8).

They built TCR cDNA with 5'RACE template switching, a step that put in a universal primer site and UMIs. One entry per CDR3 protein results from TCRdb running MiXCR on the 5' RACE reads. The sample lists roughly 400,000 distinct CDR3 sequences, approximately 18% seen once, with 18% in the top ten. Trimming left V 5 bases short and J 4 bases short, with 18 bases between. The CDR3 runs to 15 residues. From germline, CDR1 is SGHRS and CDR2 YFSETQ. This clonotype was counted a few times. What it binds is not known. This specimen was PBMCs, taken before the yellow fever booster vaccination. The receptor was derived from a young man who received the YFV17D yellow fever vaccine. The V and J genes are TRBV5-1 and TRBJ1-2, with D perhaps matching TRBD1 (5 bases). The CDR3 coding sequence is TGCGCCAGCAGTACGGGGCTGACTTTCGCCTATGGCTACACCTTC. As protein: CASSTGLTFAYGYTF.